This entry describes one T cell receptor beta chain. Its antigen has not been determined. Base quality data are lacking; no much larger clone is found one base away. The data are from a study of neurological immune-mediated disorders (dated by TCRdb to 2018 to 2020). General notes on the study: Using UMI-based sequencing, the study compared peripheral blood TCR-beta repertoires from patients with HTLV-I-associated myelopathy (HAM/TSP), patients with multiple sclerosis, and healthy controls. Longitudinal samples, technical triplicates and paired sorted CD4+ and CD8+ T-cell subsets, alongside PBMC samples, were included among the approximately 110 TCR-beta libraries. The cohort was made up of some 70 subjects, consisting of about 15 HAM/TSP patients, 34 multiple sclerosis patients and 20 healthy controls.

cDNA synthesis used template-switch 5'RACE with a primer carrying a 10-nucleotide random unique molecular identifier tagging each TCR transcript. Every sequencing run covered 15-18 subjects and yielded more than 180 million TCR-beta sequences. Total RNA was extracted with the RNeasy kit. Using the KAPA Real-time Library Amplification kit, TCR-beta VDJ regions were amplified with primers for the TCR constant region and the 5'RACE anchor. A first PCR added sample indexes and Illumina adaptors, after which a second PCR increased the library yield. After purification with Ampure beads, the TCR product of roughly 650 bp was size-selected on a 2% E-gel SizeSelection system. Before pooling, libraries had their quality checked on a Bioanalyzer, their concentration measured with Qubit, and their quantity determined with the Kapa Library Quantification kit. An Illumina HiSeq 2500 was used to sequence the libraries paired-end at 2 x 150 bp. To increase sequence diversity, about 25-30% phiX was spiked into each library pool. As for how the authors treated the data: Quality-filtered reads were processed with the UMI-based MiGEC pipeline, and over 80% of raw TCR sequences were removed by the MiGEC pipeline during error correction. VDJ genes were aligned to IMGT germline references, and clonotypes were defined by unique CDR3 amino acid sequence plus V-J genes. Clonal expansion, Shannon diversity and CDR3 relatedness were evaluated with VDJtools (CalcPairwiseDistances, ClusterSamples), while phylogenetic trees were built in CLCbio workbench. A clone was classed as expanded if it had 8 or more unique UMIs, a cutoff based on coefficient-of-variation modelling across technical triplicates. TCRdb's own reprocessing of the public reads used fastp at Q25 and MiXCR and kept productive beta chains. Rows are unified per CDR3 protein, each entry keeping the most common DNA and genes. These V and J calls rely on TCRdb rather than the paper's analysis. A total of fewer than 45,000 distinct CDR3 sequences appear in this sample, 6% to 8.5% of them only once. The ten largest clones capture roughly 4.3% of the sample.

Blood bank volunteers in Maryland, USA served as the healthy controls. For unsorted PBMC libraries, 2 million PBMCs were used after storage in RNAlater at -80 degrees C until RNA extraction. Peripheral blood was subjected to Ficoll-Hypaque density gradient centrifugation to isolate PBMCs, which were then cryopreserved in liquid nitrogen. On the study overall, not on this receptor specifically: TCR clonal expansion was highest in HAM/TSP patients and lowest in MS patients, with MS patients falling below even healthy controls. No identical CDR3 amino acid sequences were found to be shared among expanded clones across subjects, suggesting that TCR-beta repertoires were private in all groups.

CDR3 length: 16 amino acids, cysteine to phenylalanine. The read is trimmed to its CDR3 DNA, 48 bases read in frame from base 1. V and J lose 6 bases and 0 bases, and a span of 14 bases separates them. CDR1 and CDR2 (SNHLY, FYNNEI) derive from the germline V gene. The chain is made from TRBV2 and TRBJ1-4; D gene: possibly TRBD1, on 5 matching bases. The sample consisted of PBMCs. The TCR originated in a woman between 40 and 55 years old in good health. The CDR3 here reads CASRPSRGATNEKLFF. The DNA sequence reads TGTGCCAGCAGACCCTCCCGAGGGGCAACTAATGAAAAACTGTTTTTT.